This TCR beta chain was retrieved from a study of blood T cells in healthy people across ages. Through a sample-barcoded 5' primer and a J-beta primer mix, a second PCR was run for roughly 6 to 11 cycles. MiXCR, applied by TCRdb to the 5' RACE reads, yields one record per CDR3 protein. The table records 1.5 million to 2 million distinct CDR3 sequences, 25% to 30% of them present only once. Note on this clonotype: Its antigen is not known.

Study-level points and caveats: Researchers report that TCR beta diversity correlated strongly with naive T cell percentage. More naive CD4+ cells and higher diversity were found in long-lived than in aged donors.

The V end lost 1 base, the J end lost 6 bases, and 7 bases lay between the germline ends. The germline gives CDR1 SGHRS, CDR2 YFSETQ. The CDR3 length is 12 residues. Researchers isolated at least 6 million PBMCs per sample. The sequenced material came from blood. This sequence joins TRBV5-1 and TRBJ2-5, with D unclear. This TCR was sampled from a woman aged 25 to 39 in good health. The CDR3 sequence is CASSLTEKTQYF. The CDR3 DNA is TGCGCCAGCAGCTTGACAGAGAAGACCCAGTACTTC.